This T cell receptor beta chain was captured in a study of Ad26.COV2.S vaccination and SARS-CoV-2 variants. Turning to the study itself: Ad26.COV2.S arm of COV1001 included the donor.

Sample treatment: around 19 received Ad26.COV2.S at low or high dose, single or two shots; 5 received placebo; per-sample allocation not given. It was on day 63 after the first vaccine or placebo injection that samples were taken. An adult donor aged 18-55 years was enrolled in Boston. The CDR3 has 13 amino acids. With 2 bases removed from V and 3 bases from J, the gap between germline ends came to 6 bases. Germline CDR1 reads SGHTA; CDR2 reads FQGNSA. Some clones are missing from TCRdb's copy, which holds only in-frame ones; the method was immunoSEQ multiplex PCR. The table records some 420,000 clones, over 75% of them present only once. This clone came up once.

The TCR sequence derives from a person aged 18-65 years who received the Ad26.COV2.S COVID-19 vaccine or a placebo. The chain links TRBV7-2 to TRBJ2-3; no clear D gene. The material sequenced was peripheral blood, taken in a trial of Ad26.COV2.S vaccine versus placebo. As DNA, the CDR3 is TGTGCCAGCAGCTTATCGCGGACAGATACGCAGTATTTT. This codes for CASSLSRTDTQYF.